These 8 T cell receptor beta chains originate from one sample sequenced in a study of cytomegalovirus exposure and HLA in healthy donors. The PCR contained 60 Vbeta and 13 Jbeta primers. TCRdb keeps only in-frame clones here, not all; method: immunoSEQ multiplex PCR. The top ten hold roughly 15% of the sample, which has approximately 100,000 clones, roughly 80% seen once. The sequencing sample was made of PBMCs. The receptors come from a male donor in good health and CMV-seropositive.

This clone was observed a few times. The chain joins TRBV2 to TRBJ2-2; the match to TRBD1 covers 9 bases. The V gene end was trimmed by 3 bases and the J gene end by 0 bases; junction bases not matched to a gene: 5. The CDR3 length is 17 residues. Germline V CDR1 and CDR2: SNHLY, FYNNEI. The DNA for the CDR3 is TGTGCCAGCAGTGAGCCGGGGACAGGGACGAACACCGGGGAGCTGTTTTTT. Protein sequence: CASSEPGTGTNTGELFF. Full variable domain (remainder filled in from reference TRBV2 and TRBJ2-2): EPEVTQTPSHQVTQMGQEVILRCVPISNHLYFYWYRQILGQKVEFLVSFYNNEISEKSEIFDDQFSVERPDGSNFTLKIRSTKLEDSAMYFCASSEPGTGTNTGELFFGEGSRLTVL.

CDR3 nucleotide sequence: TGTGCCAGCAGTTACTCGGCTAGCAATCAGCCCCAGCATTTT. This codes for CASSYSASNQPQHF. The chain links TRBV6-6 to TRBJ1-5; no definite D call. The CDR3 extends over 14 amino acids. In germline, CDR1 is MNHNY, CDR2 SVGAGI (reference sequence). Trimming pared 0 bases from V and 0 bases from J, leaving 3 bases between.

This clone was seen a handful of times. The chain joins TRBV11-2 to TRBJ2-5, with a possible D match to TRBD2 (6 bases). The germline CDR1 and CDR2 sequences are SGHAT and FQNNGV. Trimming cost V 6 bases and J 4 bases, with 21 bases left between them. The CDR3 runs to 16 residues. In DNA, the CDR3 is TGTGCCAGCAGGGGGGGTTTGGGCCCCGGGGGAGAGACCCAGTACTTC. Its translation: CASRGGLGPGGETQYF.

The chain has TRBV4-1 and TRBJ1-4; 8 nucleotides agree with TRBD1. CDR1 and CDR2 from the germline V gene are MGHRA and YSYEKL. This CDR3 is built from 19 residues. V dropped 3 bases and J dropped 0; count of bases not matched to a gene: 12. The CDR3 nucleotides are TGCGCCAGCAGCCAGACCGCGGACAGGGTGGGCGCAACTAATGAAAAACTGTTTTTT. Translation: CASSQTADRVGATNEKLFF.

The chain uses TRBV5-4 and TRBJ1-2; a weak D match, TRBD1 (6 bases). CDR1 is SGHNT, CDR2 YYREEE, per germline (reference sequence). Trimming shortened V by 2 bases and J by 2 bases, and 10 bases separated the two germline ends. This CDR3 has 14 residues. This CDR3 is CASSFAGTNYGYTF. CDR3 coding DNA: TGTGCCAGCAGCTTCGCAGGGACAAACTATGGCTACACCTTC.

V gene TRBV6-5 combines with J gene TRBJ2-2; tentative D call: TRBD2 (6 bases). Germline loops: CDR1 MNHEY, CDR2 SVGAGI. This CDR3 spans 13 amino acids. With 2 bases removed from V and 6 bases from J, the gap between germline ends came to 7 bases. CDR3 in DNA: TGTGCCAGCAGTTACGGGACTCCCGGGGAGCTGTTTTTT. Translated, it gives CASSYGTPGELFF.

The chain uses TRBV5-1 and TRBJ2-2; D gene uncertain. Germline CDR1 reads SGHRS; CDR2 reads YFSETQ. The CDR3 consists of 15 residues. The germline V and J ends were trimmed by 1 base and 1 base, with 8 bases remaining between them. CDR3 loop: CASSLWQENTGELFF. The DNA for the CDR3 is TGCGCCAGCAGCTTGTGGCAGGAGAACACCGGGGAGCTGTTTTTT.

The table lists this clone with a few counts. This chain uses TRBV7-9 with TRBJ1-1; the D gene is possibly TRBD1 (5 bases). From germline, CDR1 is SEHNR and CDR2 FQNEAQ (reference sequence). The CDR3 extends over 15 amino acids. Trimming shortened V by 4 bases and J by 3 bases, and 15 bases separated the two germline ends. The CDR3 loop is CASSSTGVRHTEAFF. The CDR3, as DNA: TGTGCCAGCAGCTCAACAGGTGTTCGGCACACTGAAGCTTTCTTT.